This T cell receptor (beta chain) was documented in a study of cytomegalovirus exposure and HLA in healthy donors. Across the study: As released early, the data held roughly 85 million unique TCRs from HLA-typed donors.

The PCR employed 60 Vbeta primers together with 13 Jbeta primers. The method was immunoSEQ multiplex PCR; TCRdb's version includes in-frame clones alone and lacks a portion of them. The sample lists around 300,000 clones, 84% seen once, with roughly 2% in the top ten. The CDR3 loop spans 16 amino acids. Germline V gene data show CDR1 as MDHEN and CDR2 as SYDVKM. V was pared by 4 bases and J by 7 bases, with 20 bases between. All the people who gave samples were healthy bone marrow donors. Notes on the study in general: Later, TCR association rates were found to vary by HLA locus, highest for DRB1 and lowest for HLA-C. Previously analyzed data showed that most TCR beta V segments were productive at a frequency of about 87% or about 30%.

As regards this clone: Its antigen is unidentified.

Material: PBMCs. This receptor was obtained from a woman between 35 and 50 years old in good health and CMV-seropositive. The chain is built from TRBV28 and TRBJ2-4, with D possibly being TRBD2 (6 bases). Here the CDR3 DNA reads TGTGCCAGCAGTTCCGCGGGGCTAGTCGGCCCGAACATTCAGTACTTC. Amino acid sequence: CASSSAGLVGPNIQYF. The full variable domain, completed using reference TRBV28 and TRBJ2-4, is DVKVTQSSRYLVKRTGEKVFLECVQDMDHENMFWYRQDPGLGLRLIYFSYDVKMKEKGDIPEGYSVSREKKERFSLILESASTNQTSMYLCASSSAGLVGPNIQYFGAGTRLSVL.